The present T cell receptor (beta chain) was sequenced within a study of blood T cell repertoires in COVID-19. Study as a whole: PBMCs, B-cell-depleted T cells, or T cells provided the cDNA or gDNA that made up the material.

CDR3 length: 16 amino acids. CDR1 is SGHVS, CDR2 FNYEAQ, per germline. Between the trimmed V and J ends, which lost 4 bases and 6 bases, there was a span of 19 bases. The method was immunoSEQ multiplex PCR; TCRdb's version includes in-frame clones alone and lacks a portion of them. The sample comprises a few hundred thousand clones, around nine tenths of which are singletons, and more than 6.5% rests with the top ten. Source material: peripheral blood. The receptor's source is a woman in her seventies with active or convalescent COVID-19. The chain has TRBV7-6 and TRBJ1-5; D is unresolved. The DNA of the CDR3 is TGTGCCAGCAGCTCCCAGGCCGGCCGTATTCCTCAGCCCCAGCATTTT. This encodes CASSSQAGRIPQPQHF.